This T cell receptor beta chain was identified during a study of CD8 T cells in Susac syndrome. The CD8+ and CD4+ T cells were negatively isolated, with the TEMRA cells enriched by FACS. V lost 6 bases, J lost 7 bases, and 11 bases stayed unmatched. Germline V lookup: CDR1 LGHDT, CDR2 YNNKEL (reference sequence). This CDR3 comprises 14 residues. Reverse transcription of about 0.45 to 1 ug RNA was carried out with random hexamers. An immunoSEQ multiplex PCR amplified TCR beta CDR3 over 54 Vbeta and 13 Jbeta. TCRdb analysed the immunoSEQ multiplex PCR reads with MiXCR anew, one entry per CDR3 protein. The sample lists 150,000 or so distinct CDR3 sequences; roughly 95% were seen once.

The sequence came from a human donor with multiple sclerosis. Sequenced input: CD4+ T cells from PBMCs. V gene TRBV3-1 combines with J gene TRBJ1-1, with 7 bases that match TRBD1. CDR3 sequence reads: CASRSMEGAVEAFF. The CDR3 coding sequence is TGTGCCAGCAGATCGATGGAGGGGGCTGTTGAAGCTTTCTTT.